The present T cell receptor (beta chain) was sequenced within a study of T cell changes during pregnancy in multiple sclerosis. V lost 4 bases and J lost 5, with 15 bases in between. This CDR3 has 14 residues. Germline values: CDR1 SGHKS, CDR2 YYEKEE (reference sequence). Sequencing used immunoSEQ multiplex PCR; TCRdb keeps in-frame clones, though not all of them. The repertoire holds over 50,000 clones, with about 87% as singletons. This rearrangement joins TRBV5-5 to TRBJ2-5; D possibly corresponds to TRBD2 (5 bases). The sequence was obtained from a human donor whose cells served as feeder cells for cultures in a pregnancy study. Sequences were obtained from peripheral blood from another person, used as feeder cells. The DNA for the CDR3 is TGTGCCAGCAGCCCTAGCTACTGGGTGGAGACCCAGTACTTC. Its translation is CASSPSYWVETQYF.